These T cell receptor beta chains were read from a single sample in a study of Ad26.COV2.S vaccination and SARS-CoV-2 variants. Method: immunoSEQ multiplex PCR; TCRdb's copy keeps in-frame clones and lacks some. The sample has roughly 350,000 clones, about 89% seen once. Sample: peripheral blood, taken in a trial of Ad26.COV2.S vaccine versus placebo. The receptor source for this set is a person aged 18 to 59 who received the Ad26.COV2.S COVID-19 vaccine or a placebo. CDR3s include the opening cysteine and the closing phenylalanine or tryptophan. Part of the rows lack a size; the others show once, few, many or a class for expanded clones.

CDR3aa,abundance,j_gene,v_gene
CASSRGQGEGETQYF,-,TRBJ2-5,TRBV5-1
CASSLSWSYNEQFF,once,TRBJ2-1,TRBV27
CASSESGGYQPQHF,-,TRBJ1-5,TRBV10-2
CASSQDLLDNQPQHF,once,TRBJ1-5,TRBV4-2
CASSLSTPRTGNTIYF,few,TRBJ1-3,TRBV4-3
CASSSGTGSNQPQHF,-,TRBJ1-5,TRBV9
CASSHGTERHEQYF,-,TRBJ2-7,TRBV4-1
CASSKGGHRVRIISGNQPQHF,-,TRBJ1-5,TRBV21-1
CASSWTGGGNQPQHF,-,TRBJ1-5,TRBV5-1
CASSSIRTSGRKTDTQYF,-,TRBJ2-3,TRBV6-2/TRBV6-3
CASSPGTAPVSNQPQHF,-,TRBJ1-5,TRBV5-1
CASSPDRAPTDTQYF,-,TRBJ2-3,TRBV18
CASSPGTYEQYF,once,TRBJ2-7,TRBV7-8
CASSFLSTNEQFF,-,TRBJ2-1,TRBV7-9
CASSRDYGYTF,once,TRBJ1-2,TRBV9
CASSLTGGSGNTIYF,-,TRBJ1-3,TRBV7-3
CASSYISGDQPQHF,-,TRBJ1-5,TRBV6-6
CASSPGGTVNTEAFF,-,TRBJ1-1,TRBV7-3
CASTPGGRRNSPLHF,few,TRBJ1-6,TRBV7-2
CASSIRDNNQPQHF,once,TRBJ1-5,TRBV19
CASSSQGIQGNTIYF,-,TRBJ1-3,TRBV6-5
CASSVGSLSTDTQYF,-,TRBJ2-3,TRBV9
CASRGDRVQETQYF,-,TRBJ2-5,TRBV6-5
CASSTDRQVLYEQYF,-,TRBJ2-7,TRBV7-2
CASSLGRLAGADTEAFF,-,TRBJ1-1,TRBV11-2
CASSLGPWDSNTGELFF,-,TRBJ2-2,TRBV28
CASSLEGKVGRDNEQFF,-,TRBJ2-1,TRBV13
CATSDTGTNTGELFF,-,TRBJ2-2,TRBV24-1
CASSQVGREYEQYF,-,TRBJ2-7,TRBV4-2
CASRRDRQSTDTQYF,-,TRBJ2-3,TRBV6-5
CASSWTGGNQPQHF,-,TRBJ1-5,TRBV5-8
CASSYGAGRGNEQFF,-,TRBJ2-1,TRBV6-2/TRBV6-3
CASSYSAGGWDQPQHF,-,TRBJ1-5,TRBV6-2/TRBV6-3
CASSEDRGSFYEQYF,-,TRBJ2-7,TRBV5-4
CASSRTGRDQPQHF,-,TRBJ1-5,TRBV6-5
CASSPGWGGYTF,-,TRBJ1-2,TRBV11-2
CASSLGQGTEQYF,once,TRBJ2-7,TRBV6-5
CASSRAGTNEKLFF,-,TRBJ1-4,TRBV19
CASSSAGTSGGRAYEQYF,few,TRBJ2-7,TRBV7-2
CATSREPGRSYEQYF,-,TRBJ2-7,TRBV15
CASSLEFWDRGTDTQYF,once,TRBJ2-3,TRBV5-5
CASSELGHNEQFF,-,TRBJ2-1,TRBV2
CASSQDFTRDNSPLHF,-,TRBJ1-6,TRBV4-3
CASRELGEKLFF,once,TRBJ1-4,TRBV6-6